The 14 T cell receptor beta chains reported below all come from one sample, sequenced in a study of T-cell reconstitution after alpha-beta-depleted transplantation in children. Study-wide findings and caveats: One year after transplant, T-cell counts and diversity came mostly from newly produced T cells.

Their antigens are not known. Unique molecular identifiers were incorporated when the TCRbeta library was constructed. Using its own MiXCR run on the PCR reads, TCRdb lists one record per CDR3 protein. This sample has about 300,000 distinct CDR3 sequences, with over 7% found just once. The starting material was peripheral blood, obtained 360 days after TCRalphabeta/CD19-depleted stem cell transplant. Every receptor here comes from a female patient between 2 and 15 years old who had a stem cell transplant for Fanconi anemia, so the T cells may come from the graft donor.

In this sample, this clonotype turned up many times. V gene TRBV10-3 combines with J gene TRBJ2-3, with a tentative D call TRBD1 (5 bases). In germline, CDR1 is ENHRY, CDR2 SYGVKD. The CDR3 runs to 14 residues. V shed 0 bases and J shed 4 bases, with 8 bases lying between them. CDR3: CAISESTVSDTQYF. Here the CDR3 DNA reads TGTGCCATCAGTGAGTCGACAGTATCAGATACGCAGTATTTT.

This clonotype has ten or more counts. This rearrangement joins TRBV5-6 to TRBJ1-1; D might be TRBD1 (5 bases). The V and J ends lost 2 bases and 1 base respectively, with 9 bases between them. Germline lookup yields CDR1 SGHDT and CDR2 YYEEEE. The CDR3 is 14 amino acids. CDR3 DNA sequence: TGTGCCAGCAGCTTATACAGGCAGAACACTGAAGCTTTCTTT. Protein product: CASSLYRQNTEAFF.

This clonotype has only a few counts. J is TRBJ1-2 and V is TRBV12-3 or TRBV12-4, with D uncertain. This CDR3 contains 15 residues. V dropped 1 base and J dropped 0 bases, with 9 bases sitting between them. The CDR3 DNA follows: TGTGCCAGCAGTTTAGTTAGGAGAGCTAACTATGGCTACACCTTC. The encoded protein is CASSLVRRANYGYTF.

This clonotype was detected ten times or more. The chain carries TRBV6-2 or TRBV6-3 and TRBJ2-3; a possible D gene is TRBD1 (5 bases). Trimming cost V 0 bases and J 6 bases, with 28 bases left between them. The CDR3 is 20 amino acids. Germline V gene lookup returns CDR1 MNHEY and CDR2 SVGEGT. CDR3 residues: CASSYSSGHHSRAPSDTQYF. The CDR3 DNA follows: TGTGCCAGCAGTTACTCGTCCGGACATCATTCCCGGGCCCCCTCGGATACGCAGTATTTT.

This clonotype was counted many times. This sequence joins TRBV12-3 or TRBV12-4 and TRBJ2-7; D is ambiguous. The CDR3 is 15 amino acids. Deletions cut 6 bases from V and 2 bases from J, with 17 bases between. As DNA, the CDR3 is TGTGCCAGCAGCTGGCACCAGTCCTTAACCTACGAGCAGTACTTC. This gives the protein CASSWHQSLTYEQYF.

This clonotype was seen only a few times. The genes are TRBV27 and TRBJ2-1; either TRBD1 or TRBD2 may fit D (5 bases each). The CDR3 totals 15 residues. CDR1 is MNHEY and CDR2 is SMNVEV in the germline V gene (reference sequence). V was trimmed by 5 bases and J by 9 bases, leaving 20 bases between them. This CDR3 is CASSPNWGRRGEQFF. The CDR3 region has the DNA TGTGCCAGCAGTCCGAACTGGGGGAGACGGGGTGAGCAGTTCTTC.

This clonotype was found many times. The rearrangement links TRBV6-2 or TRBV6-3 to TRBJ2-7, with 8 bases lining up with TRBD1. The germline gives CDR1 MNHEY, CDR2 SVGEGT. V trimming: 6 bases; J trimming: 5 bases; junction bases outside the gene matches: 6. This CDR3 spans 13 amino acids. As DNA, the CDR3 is TGTGCCAGCAGAAGGACAGGGTCGGACGAGCAGTACTTC. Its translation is CASRRTGSDEQYF.

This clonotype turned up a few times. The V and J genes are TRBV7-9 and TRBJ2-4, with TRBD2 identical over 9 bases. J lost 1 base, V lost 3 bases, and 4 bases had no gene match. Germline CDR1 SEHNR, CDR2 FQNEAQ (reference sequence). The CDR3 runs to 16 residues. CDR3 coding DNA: TGTGCCAGCAGCTTCTGGCTAGCGGGGGCCAAAAACATTCAGTACTTC. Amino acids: CASSFWLAGAKNIQYF.

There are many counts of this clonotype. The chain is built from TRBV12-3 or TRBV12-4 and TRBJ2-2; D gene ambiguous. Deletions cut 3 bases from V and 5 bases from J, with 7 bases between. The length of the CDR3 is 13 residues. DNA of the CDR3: TGTGCCAGCAGTTTCCTTGTTACCGGGGAGCTGTTTTTT. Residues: CASSFLVTGELFF.

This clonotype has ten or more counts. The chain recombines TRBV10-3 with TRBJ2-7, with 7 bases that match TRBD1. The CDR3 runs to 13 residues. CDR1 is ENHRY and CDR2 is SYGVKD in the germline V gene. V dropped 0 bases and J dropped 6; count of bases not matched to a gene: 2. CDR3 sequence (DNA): TGTGCCATCAGTGAGTCGAGACAGGGCGAGCAGTACGTC. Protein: CAISESRQGEQYV.

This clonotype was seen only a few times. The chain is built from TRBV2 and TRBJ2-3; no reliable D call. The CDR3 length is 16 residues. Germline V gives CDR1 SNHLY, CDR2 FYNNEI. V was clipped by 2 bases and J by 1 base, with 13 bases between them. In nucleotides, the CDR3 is TGTGCCAGCAGTGAAAGTCGATGGTTTGGCACAGATACGCAGTATTTT. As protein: CASSESRWFGTDTQYF. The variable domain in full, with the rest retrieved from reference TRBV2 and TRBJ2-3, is EPEVTQTPSHQVTQMGQEVILRCVPISNHLYFYWYRQILGQKVEFLVSFYNNEISEKSEIFDDQFSVERPDGSNFTLKIRSTKLEDSAMYFCASSESRWFGTDTQYFGPGTRLTVL.

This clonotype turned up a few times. The CDR3 loop reads CASSVMTGDGYTF. The CDR3 DNA sequence: TGTGCCAGCAGCGTAATGACCGGGGATGGCTACACCTTC. V is TRBV4-2 and J is TRBJ1-2; D remains ambiguous. Trimming cost V 5 bases and J 6 bases, with 13 bases left between them. CDR3 length equals 13 residues. The germline V gene has CDR1 LGHNA and CDR2 YNFKEQ.

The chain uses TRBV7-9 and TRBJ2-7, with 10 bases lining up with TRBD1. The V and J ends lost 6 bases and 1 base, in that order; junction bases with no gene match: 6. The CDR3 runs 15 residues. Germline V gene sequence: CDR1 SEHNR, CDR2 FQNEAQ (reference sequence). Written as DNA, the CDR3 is TGTGCCAGCAGTGGGGGACAGGGGCGTTCCTACGAGCAGTACGTC. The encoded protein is CASSGGQGRSYEQYV.

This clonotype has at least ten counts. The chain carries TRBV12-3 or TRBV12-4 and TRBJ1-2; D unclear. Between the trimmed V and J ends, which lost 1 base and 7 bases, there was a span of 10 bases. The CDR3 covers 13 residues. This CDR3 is CASSLGSETGYTF. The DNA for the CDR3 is TGTGCCAGCAGTTTAGGGAGTGAGACTGGCTACACCTTC.